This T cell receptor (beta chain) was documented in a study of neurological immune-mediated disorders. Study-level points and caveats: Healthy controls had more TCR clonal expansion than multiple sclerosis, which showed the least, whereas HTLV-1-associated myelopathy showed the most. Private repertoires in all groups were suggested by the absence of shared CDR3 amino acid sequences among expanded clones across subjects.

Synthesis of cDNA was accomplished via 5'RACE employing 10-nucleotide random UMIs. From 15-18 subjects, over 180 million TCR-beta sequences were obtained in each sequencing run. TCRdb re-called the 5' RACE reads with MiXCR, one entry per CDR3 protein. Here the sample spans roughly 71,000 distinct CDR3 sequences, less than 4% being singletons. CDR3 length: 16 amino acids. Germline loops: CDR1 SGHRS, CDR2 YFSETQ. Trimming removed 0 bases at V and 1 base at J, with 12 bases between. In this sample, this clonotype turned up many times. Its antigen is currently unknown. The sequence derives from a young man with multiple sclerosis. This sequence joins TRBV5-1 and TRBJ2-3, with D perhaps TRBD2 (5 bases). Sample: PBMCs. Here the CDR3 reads CASSLAGERGTDTQYF. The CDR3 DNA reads TGCGCCAGCAGCTTGGCCGGGGAGAGGGGCACAGATACGCAGTATTTT.